This T cell receptor beta chain emerged from a study of shared clonotypes between healthy human individuals. This CDR3 comprises 17 residues. V was clipped by 4 bases and J by 4 bases, with 23 bases between them. Germline V gene lookup returns CDR1 SGHDT and CDR2 YYEEEE. General study points: Some clonotypes were shared by all four sorted-subset donors, while others were not shared. The non-shared ones had lower generation probabilities than the shared ones. Memory subsets generally showed smaller estimated richness than naive subsets did. Sequencing of the sorted subsets was shown by rarefaction to be incomplete despite large depth.

Worth noting for this clone: Antigen specificity is unknown.

Replicate sorted-subset PCRs were loaded with about 0.2 ug DNA, 30,000 or so T cell genomes. The repertoire was sequenced with immunoSEQ multiplex PCR; TCRdb's copy has only in-frame clones and lacks some. Of some 2.1 million clones in the sample, 95% were seen once. This TCR was sampled from a man younger than 30 in good health. Sequencing was carried out using naive CD4+ T cells sorted from blood. Subset: CD45RA+ positively selected. V and J are TRBV5-6 and TRBJ1-1, with D perhaps TRBD1 (6 bases). The CDR3 loop is CASSLPRGLTRGTEAFF. Written as DNA, the CDR3 is TGTGCCAGCAGCCTCCCCAGGGGCCTGACCAGGGGCACTGAAGCTTTCTTT.